These 13 T cell receptor beta chains were sequenced from one sample in a study of shared clonotypes between healthy human individuals. The protocol was immunoSEQ multiplex PCR, while the TCRdb copy is restricted to in-frame clones and leaves out a portion. The repertoire holds fewer than 550,000 clones, with 60% to 80% as singletons. Source material: PBMCs. The receptors derive from a woman in her forties in good health. Some clones in this sample may be carry-over from other donors' samples.

The J gene is TRBJ2-7, the V gene TRBV9, with D hard to call. Trimming removed 0 bases at V and 3 bases at J, with 13 bases between. This CDR3 has 15 residues. Germline-derived CDR1 and CDR2 are SGDLS and YYNGEE. The chain's CDR3 is CASSVEVGRNYEQYF. The CDR3, as DNA: TGTGCCAGCAGCGTAGAGGTGGGCAGGAACTACGAGCAGTACTTC.

The genes are TRBV11-2 and TRBJ1-3, with 7 bases lining up with TRBD1. Germline-derived CDR1 and CDR2 are SGHAT and FQNNGV. The CDR3 runs to 15 residues. V dropped 6 bases and J dropped 4; count of bases not matched to a gene: 9. The CDR3 region has the DNA TGTGCCAGCAGTCTAAGTACGACAGGGGGAAACACCATATATTTT. Residues: CASSLSTTGGNTIYF.

The chain combines TRBV18 with TRBJ2-3, with 10 bases matching TRBD2. J lost 2 bases, V lost 0 bases, and 2 bases had no gene match. This CDR3 spans 16 amino acids. In germline, CDR1 is KGHSH, CDR2 LQKENI. The CDR3 bases are TGTGCCAGCTCACCACCTAGCGGGAGGACCACAGATACGCAGTATTTT. This encodes CASSPPSGRTTDTQYF.

The chain carries TRBV9 and TRBJ1-2; D may be TRBD1 (5 bases). Trimming took off 7 bases at V and 0 bases at J, with 7 bases between the two ends. The CDR3 is 12 residues long. CDR1 and CDR2 (germline): SGDLS, YYNGEE. DNA for the CDR3: TGTGCCAGCCGACAGACTAACTATGGCTACACCTTC. Translating it yields CASRQTNYGYTF.

A word on this clone: Other DNA sequences within the sample encode an identical CDR3. This sequence joins TRBV28 and TRBJ1-5; 9 bases are a match to TRBD1. The CDR3 is made up of 14 amino acids. V trimming: 5 bases; J trimming: 7 bases; junction bases outside the gene matches: 6. The germline gives CDR1 MDHEN, CDR2 SYDVKM. CDR3 residues: CASSLGQGNQPQHF. The DNA of the CDR3 is TGTGCCAGCAGTCTAGGACAGGGGAACCAGCCCCAGCATTTT.

CDR3 protein: CAISGTGTHNEQFF. DNA for the CDR3: TGTGCCATCAGCGGGACAGGAACTCACAATGAGCAGTTCTTC. The rearrangement uses TRBV10-3 and TRBJ2-1; TRBD1 matches 8 bases. Germline CDR1 ENHRY, CDR2 SYGVKD. Trimming at V came to 6 bases and at J to 5 bases, leaving 6 bases not matched to a gene. The CDR3 sequence is 14 residues long.

The chain couples TRBV2 to TRBJ2-2; D not certain. The V gene lost 4 bases and the J gene lost 4 bases, with 10 bases spanning the gap. The CDR3 sequence is 14 residues long. CDR1 and CDR2 (germline): SNHLY, FYNNEI. CDR3 sequence: CASSVNPITGELFF. CDR3 sequence (DNA): TGTGCCAGCAGTGTAAACCCAATCACCGGGGAGCTGTTTTTT.

J is TRBJ1-4 and V is TRBV7-2; D gene uncertain. Trimming pared 4 bases from V and 8 bases from J, leaving 14 bases between. CDR1 is SGHTA and CDR2 is FQGNSA in the germline V gene. The CDR3 length is 14 residues. CDR3 coding DNA: TGTGCCAGCAGCTCTTACGCAGAAAACGAAAAACTGTTTTTT. Translating it yields CASSSYAENEKLFF.

The chain is built from TRBV5-1 and TRBJ2-7; tentatively, D is TRBD1 (6 bases). CDR1 is SGHRS and CDR2 is YFSETQ in the germline V gene. This CDR3 contains 13 residues. Trimming removed 4 bases at V and 1 base at J, with 9 bases between. As DNA, the CDR3 is TGCGCCAGCAGCCAGGACAGTTCCTACGAGCAGTACTTC. It specifies CASSQDSSYEQYF.

The rearrangement uses TRBV29-1 and TRBJ2-7; 9 bases fit TRBD1. This CDR3 spans 13 amino acids. The trim removed 1 base at V and 7 bases at J, leaving 5 bases unmatched. Per germline, CDR1 SQVTM and CDR2 ANQGSEA. The CDR3 sequence: CSVEGTGAREQYF. The DNA for the CDR3 is TGCAGCGTTGAAGGGACAGGGGCTCGAGAGCAGTACTTC.

DNA of the CDR3: TGTGCCAGTAGTTCCGTGGGGACAGGGGGTATAGAGACCCAGTACTTC. Protein: CASSSVGTGGIETQYF. The chain links TRBV19 to TRBJ2-5; the match to TRBD1 covers 11 bases. The V segment lost 5 bases and the J segment 4 bases; nucleotides outside the gene matches: 9. The CDR3 spans 16 residues. Germline V CDR1 and CDR2: LNHDA, SQIVND (reference sequence).

The rearrangement joins TRBV28 to TRBJ1-2; 10 bases map to TRBD1. The V gene end was trimmed by 7 bases and the J gene end by 2 bases; junction bases not matched to a gene: 4. The CDR3 is 14 amino acids. Germline assignment: CDR1 MDHEN and CDR2 SYDVKM. CDR3: CASTRTGGNYGYTF. CDR3 coding DNA: TGTGCCAGCACCCGGACAGGGGGAAACTATGGCTACACCTTC.

V and J are TRBV5-1 and TRBJ2-1, with D uncertain. Germline CDR1 reads SGHRS; CDR2 reads YFSETQ. The CDR3 extends over 15 amino acids. Trimming pared 0 bases from V and 6 bases from J, leaving 13 bases between. CDR3 protein: CASSLERVQSNEQFF. The DNA for the CDR3 is TGCGCCAGCAGCTTGGAACGGGTACAGTCCAATGAGCAGTTCTTC.